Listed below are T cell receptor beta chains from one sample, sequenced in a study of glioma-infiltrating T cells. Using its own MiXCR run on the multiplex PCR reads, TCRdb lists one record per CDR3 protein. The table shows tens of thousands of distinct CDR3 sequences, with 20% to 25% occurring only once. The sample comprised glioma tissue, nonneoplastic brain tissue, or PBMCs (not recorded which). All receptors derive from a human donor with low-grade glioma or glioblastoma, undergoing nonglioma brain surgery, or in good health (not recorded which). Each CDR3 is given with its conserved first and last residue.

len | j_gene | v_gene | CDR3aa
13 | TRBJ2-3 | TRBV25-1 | CASSEPVTDTQYF
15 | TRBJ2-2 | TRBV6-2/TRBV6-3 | CASSYLAGATGELFF
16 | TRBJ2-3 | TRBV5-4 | CADKSASGTSTDTQYF
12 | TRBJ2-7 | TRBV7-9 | CASSPDTYEQYF
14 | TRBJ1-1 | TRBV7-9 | CASSPGRKNTEAFF
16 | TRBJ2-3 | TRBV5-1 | CASSHEPLPRTDTQYF
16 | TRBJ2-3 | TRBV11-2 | CASSPTSYYVTDTQYF
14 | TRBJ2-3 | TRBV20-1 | CSATRKGGGDTQYF
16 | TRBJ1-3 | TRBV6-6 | CASSYGDRVTGNTIYF
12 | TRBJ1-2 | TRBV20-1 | CSARRGSYGYTF
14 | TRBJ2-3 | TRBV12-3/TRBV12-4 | CASSINTGPSTQYF
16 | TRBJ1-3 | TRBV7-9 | CASSLDAGGYGNTIYF
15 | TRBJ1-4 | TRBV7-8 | CASSPRTGLDEKLFF
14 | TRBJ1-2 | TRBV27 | CASSSPGRFYGYTF
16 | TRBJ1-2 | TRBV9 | CASSVDPAGTAYGYTF
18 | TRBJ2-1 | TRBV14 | CASSQVVSSGDTYNEQFF
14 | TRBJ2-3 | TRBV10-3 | CAIRAGESTDTQYF
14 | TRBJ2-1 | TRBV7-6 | CASSLRGGGNEQFF
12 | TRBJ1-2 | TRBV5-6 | CASSFRDDGYTF
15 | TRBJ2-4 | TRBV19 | CASRRDGPTKNIQYF
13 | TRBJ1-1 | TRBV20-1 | CSARPGQGFDAFF
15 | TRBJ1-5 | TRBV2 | CASSSEIISNQPQHF
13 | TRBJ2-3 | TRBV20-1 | CSARQGGSDTQYF
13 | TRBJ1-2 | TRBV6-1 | CASTKQERDGYTF
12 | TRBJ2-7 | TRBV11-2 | CASSLELAPEHF
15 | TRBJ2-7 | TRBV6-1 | CSSTLLAGTAYEQYF
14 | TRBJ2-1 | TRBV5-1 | CASSGTSGYNEQFF
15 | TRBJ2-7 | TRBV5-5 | CASSLYGSPPYEQYF
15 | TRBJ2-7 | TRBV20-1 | CSANPGGTGAYEQYF
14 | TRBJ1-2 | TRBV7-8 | CASSPAGGNYGYTF
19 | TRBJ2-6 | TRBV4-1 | CASHKGGRDGRYGANVLTF
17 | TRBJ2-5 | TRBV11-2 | CASSERSGTGGAETQYF
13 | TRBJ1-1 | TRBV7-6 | CASSADLNTEAFF
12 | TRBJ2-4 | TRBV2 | CASSEDPIVQYF
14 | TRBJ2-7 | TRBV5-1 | CASSSSGGTNEQYF
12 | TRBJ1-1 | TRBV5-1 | CASRPESTEAFF
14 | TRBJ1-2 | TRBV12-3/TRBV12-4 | CASSLDRVNYGYTF
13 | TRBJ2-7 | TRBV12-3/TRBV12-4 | CASSLSQGYEQYF
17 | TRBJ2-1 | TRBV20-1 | CSATPLGLAGGHNEQFF
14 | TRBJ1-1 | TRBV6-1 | CASSEPGLGTEAFF
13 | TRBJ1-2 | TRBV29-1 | CSVPWTGGNGYTF
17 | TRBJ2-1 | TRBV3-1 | CASSQVRLAGGRNEQFF
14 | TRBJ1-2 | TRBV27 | CASSPYDKNYGYTF
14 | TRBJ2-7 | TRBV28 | CASKGTGTTYEQYF
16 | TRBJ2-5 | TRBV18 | CASSPMSGDLQETQYF
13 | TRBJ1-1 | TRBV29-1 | CSVGYRGSTEAFF
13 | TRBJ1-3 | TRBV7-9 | CASRSGPGNTIYF
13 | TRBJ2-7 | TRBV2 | CASSLLTSHEQYF
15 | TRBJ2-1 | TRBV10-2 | CASSGHASSYNEQFF
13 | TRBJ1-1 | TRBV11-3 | CASSLGRSTEAFF